The source of this T cell receptor (beta chain) is a study of control samples from healthy donors and cancer patients. The length of the CDR3 is 13 residues. Germline assignment: CDR1 SGHDN and CDR2 FVKESK. V gave up 6 bases and J gave up 2 bases, with 10 bases separating them. Using immunoSEQ multiplex PCR, the repertoire was profiled, and TCRdb retains in-frame clones only, with some absent. The sample yields roughly 400,000 clones, approximately 92% seen once. The sequenced sample consisted of PBMCs. The rearrangement uses TRBV14 and TRBJ1-2; D is ambiguous. This TCR derives from a man aged 40-49 years with head and neck cancer. In DNA form, the CDR3 reads TGTGCCAGCAGTCTACAGAGCAACTATGGCTACACCTTC. This sequence encodes CASSLQSNYGYTF.